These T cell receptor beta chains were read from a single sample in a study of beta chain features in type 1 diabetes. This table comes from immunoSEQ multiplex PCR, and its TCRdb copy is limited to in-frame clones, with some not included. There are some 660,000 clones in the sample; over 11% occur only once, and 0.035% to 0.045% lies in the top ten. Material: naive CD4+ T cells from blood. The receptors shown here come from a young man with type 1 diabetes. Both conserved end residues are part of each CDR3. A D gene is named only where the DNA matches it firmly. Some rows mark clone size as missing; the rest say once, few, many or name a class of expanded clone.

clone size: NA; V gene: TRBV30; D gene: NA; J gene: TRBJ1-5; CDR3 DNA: TGTGCCTGGAGTGTAGACGAAAGGGAGCCCCAGCATTTT; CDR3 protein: CAWSVDEREPQHF
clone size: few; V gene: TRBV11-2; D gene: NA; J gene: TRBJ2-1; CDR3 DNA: TGTGCCAGCAGCTTAGCTGGGGAGCGGATCTACAATGAGCAGTTCTTC; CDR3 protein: CASSLAGERIYNEQFF
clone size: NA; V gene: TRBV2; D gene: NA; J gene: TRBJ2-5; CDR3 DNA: TGTGCCATTGGGGGGGAGACCCAGTACTTC; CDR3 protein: CAIGGETQYF
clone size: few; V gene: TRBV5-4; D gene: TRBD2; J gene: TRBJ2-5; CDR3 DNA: TGTGCCAGCAGCCCAAGGGGCGGGGGGACTCAAGAGACCCAGTACTTC; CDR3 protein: CASSPRGGGTQETQYF
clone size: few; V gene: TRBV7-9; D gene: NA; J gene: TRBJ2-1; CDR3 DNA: TGTGCCAGCAGCTTAGGGGGCTATGCGGCTCGCAATGAGCAGTTCTTC; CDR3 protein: CASSLGGYAARNEQFF
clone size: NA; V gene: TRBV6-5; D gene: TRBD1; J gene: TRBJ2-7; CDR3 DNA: TGTGCCAGCAGTAGCCCGGGACAGGCGCACTACGAGCAGTACTTC; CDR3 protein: CASSSPGQAHYEQYF
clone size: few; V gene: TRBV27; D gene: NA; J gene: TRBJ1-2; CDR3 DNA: TGTGCCAGCAGTTTATCGTATAACTATGGCTACACCTTC; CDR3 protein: CASSLSYNYGYTF
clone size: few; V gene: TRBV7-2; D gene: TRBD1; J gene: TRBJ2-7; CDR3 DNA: TGTGCCAGCAGCCGGGACAGGGGAAACTCAGGGCAGTACTTC; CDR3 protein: CASSRDRGNSGQYF
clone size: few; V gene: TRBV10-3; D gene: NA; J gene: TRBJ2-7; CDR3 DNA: TGTGCCATCAGTGAGTCAGGAGGGGAGCGCGAGCAGTACTTC; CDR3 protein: CAISESGGEREQYF
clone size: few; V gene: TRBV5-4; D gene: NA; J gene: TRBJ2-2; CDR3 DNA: TGCGCCAGCAGCCAAGATCTGGGATTTCTGAACACCGGGGAGCTGTTTTTT; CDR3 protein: CASSQDLGFLNTGELFF
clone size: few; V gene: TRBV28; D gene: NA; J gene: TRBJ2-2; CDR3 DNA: TGTGCCAGCAGCCCCCTCCCCGGGGAGCTGTTTTTT; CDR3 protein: CASSPLPGELFF
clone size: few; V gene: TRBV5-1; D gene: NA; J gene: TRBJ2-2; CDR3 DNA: TGCGCCAGCAGCTTCGAGCAGGCCGGGGAGCTGTTTTTT; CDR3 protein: CASSFEQAGELFF
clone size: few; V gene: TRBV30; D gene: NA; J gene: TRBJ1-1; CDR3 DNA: TGTGCCTGGATAAAGGGGGGAACTGAAGCTTTCTTT; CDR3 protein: CAWIKGGTEAFF
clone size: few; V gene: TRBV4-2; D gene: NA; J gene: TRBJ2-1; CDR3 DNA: TGTGCCAGCAGCCTGACTGATACCCGGGAGAAGAATGAGCAGTTCTTC; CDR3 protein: CASSLTDTREKNEQFF
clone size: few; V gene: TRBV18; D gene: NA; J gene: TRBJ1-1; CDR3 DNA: TGTGCCAGCTCACCACGTTCTCTCGGGGAGTGGTCCCCGGGGACTGAAGCTTTCTTT; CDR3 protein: CASSPRSLGEWSPGTEAFF
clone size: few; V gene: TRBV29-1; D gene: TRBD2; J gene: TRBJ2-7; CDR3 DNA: TGCAGCGTTCCGACTAGCGGGGGGCCTACCGAGCAGTACTTC; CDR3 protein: CSVPTSGGPTEQYF
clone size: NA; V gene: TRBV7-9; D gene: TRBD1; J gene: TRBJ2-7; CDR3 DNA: TGTGCCAGCAGCTTAGTAGGGTCGAGGGACAGGGAGCACGAGCAGTACTTC; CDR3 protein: CASSLVGSRDREHEQYF
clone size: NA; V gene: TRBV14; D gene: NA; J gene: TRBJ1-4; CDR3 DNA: TGTGCCAGCAGCCCCCGGGTTGGTGAAAAACTGTTTTTT; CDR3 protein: CASSPRVGEKLFF
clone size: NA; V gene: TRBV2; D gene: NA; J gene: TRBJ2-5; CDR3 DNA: TGTGCCAGCAGTCCTGGGATTCTAGAGACCCAGTACTTC; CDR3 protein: CASSPGILETQYF
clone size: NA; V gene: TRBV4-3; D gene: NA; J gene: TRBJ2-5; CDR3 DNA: TGCGCCAGCAGCCAAGATGTGAGGGAGACCCAGTACTTC; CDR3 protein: CASSQDVRETQYF
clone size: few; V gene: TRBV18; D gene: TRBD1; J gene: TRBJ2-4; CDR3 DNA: TGTGCCAGCTCACCCCTGACAGGGGAAGTCGCCAAAAACATTCAGTACTTC; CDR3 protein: CASSPLTGEVAKNIQYF
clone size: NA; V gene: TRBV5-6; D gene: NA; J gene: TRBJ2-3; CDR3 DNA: TGTGCCAGCAGCCGAGGGCAGAGCACAGATACGCAGTATTTT; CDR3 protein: CASSRGQSTDTQYF